A single sample is the source of the 13 T cell receptor beta chains below, sequenced in a study of blood T cell repertoires in COVID-19. TCRdb keeps only in-frame clones here, not all; method: immunoSEQ multiplex PCR. Of approximately 480,000 clones listed, roughly 90% are singletons. Material for sequencing was PBMCs or T cells enriched from blood (not recorded which). All receptors come from a woman aged 18-29 years who had recovered from COVID-19.

This rearrangement joins TRBV12-3 or TRBV12-4 to TRBJ2-7, with D uncertain. Between the trimmed V and J ends, which lost 4 bases and 2 bases, there was a span of 6 bases. The CDR3 totals 12 residues. CDR3 sequence (DNA): TGTGCCAGCAGTTCTACAGCCTACGAGCAGTACTTC. This gives the protein CASSSTAYEQYF.

The chain links TRBV2 to TRBJ1-1; 7 nucleotides align to TRBD1. V lost 4 bases and J lost 5; bases outside the gene matches: 7. The germline V gene encodes CDR1 SNHLY and CDR2 FYNNEI. CDR3 length equals 14 residues. DNA of the CDR3: TGTGCCAGCAGTGTGTGGCAGGGGGAGACTGAAGCTTTCTTT. It encodes CASSVWQGETEAFF. The full variable domain, its missing parts supplied by reference TRBV2 and TRBJ1-1, is EPEVTQTPSHQVTQMGQEVILRCVPISNHLYFYWYRQILGQKVEFLVSFYNNEISEKSEIFDDQFSVERPDGSNFTLKIRSTKLEDSAMYFCASSVWQGETEAFFGQGTRLTVV.

V and J are TRBV30 and TRBJ2-2, with D maybe TRBD2 (6 bases). The CDR3 covers 15 residues. V was cut by 3 bases and J by 1 base, with 12 bases left in between. Germline assignment: CDR1 GTSNPN and CDR2 SVGIG (reference sequence). The CDR3 DNA reads TGTGCCTGGAGAGCGGGCGGAGAGAACACCGGGGAGCTGTTTTTT. It encodes CAWRAGGENTGELFF.

The V gene is TRBV7-9, the J gene TRBJ1-5; D possibly corresponds to TRBD1 (5 bases). The CDR3 is made up of 19 amino acids. CDR1 is SEHNR and CDR2 is FQNEAQ in the germline V gene (reference sequence). V was trimmed by 3 bases and J by 1 base, leaving 22 bases between them. In DNA, the CDR3 is TGTGCCAGCAGCTTTTCGCTTTCCGGGAGGGGAACCAGCAATCAGCCCCAGCATTTT. Translated: CASSFSLSGRGTSNQPQHF. The whole variable domain, filled in from reference TRBV7-9 and TRBJ1-5, reads DTGVSQNPRHKITKRGQNVTFRCDPISEHNRLYWYRQTLGQGPEFLTYFQNEAQLEKSRLLSDRFSAERPKGSFSTLEIQRTEQGDSAMYLCASSFSLSGRGTSNQPQHFGDGTRLSIL.

This chain joins TRBV19 and TRBJ2-3; D is perhaps TRBD1 (5 bases). V lost 3 bases, J lost 3 bases, and 16 bases lay in between. Germline assignment: CDR1 LNHDA and CDR2 SQIVND (reference sequence). The CDR3 has 16 residues. Here the CDR3 reads CASSIRRGQGTDTQYF. Here the CDR3 DNA reads TGTGCCAGTAGTATTCGTAGAGGACAAGGGACAGATACGCAGTATTTT. Complete variable domain (other parts from reference TRBV19 and TRBJ2-3): DGGITQSPKYLFRKEGQNVTLSCEQNLNHDAMYWYRQDPGQGLRLIYYSQIVNDFQKGDIAEGYSVSREKKESFPLTVTSAQKNPTAFYLCASSIRRGQGTDTQYFGPGTRLTVL.

The V and J genes are TRBV10-3 and TRBJ1-2, with 9 bases that match TRBD1. The CDR3 sequence is 16 residues long. Germline V gives CDR1 ENHRY, CDR2 SYGVKD. V lost 2 bases, J lost 2 bases, and 6 bases stayed unmatched. CDR3 in amino acids: CAISERRTGENYGYTF. CDR3 sequence (DNA): TGTGCCATCAGTGAGCGACGGACAGGGGAAAACTATGGCTACACCTTC.

V usage is TRBV12-3 or TRBV12-4 and J usage is TRBJ1-2, with D unresolved. V dropped 3 bases and J dropped 2 bases, with 7 bases sitting between them. The CDR3 totals 13 residues. The CDR3 here is CASSFGPNYGYTF. The DNA for the CDR3 is TGTGCCAGCAGTTTCGGTCCAAACTATGGCTACACCTTC.

The V gene is TRBV7-3, the J gene TRBJ2-2, with D tentatively TRBD2 (5 bases). This CDR3 comprises 13 residues. Germline V gene data show CDR1 as SGHTA and CDR2 as FQGTGA. The V end lost 2 bases, the J end lost 7 bases, and 8 bases lay between the germline ends. The CDR3 protein is CASSLDRGGELFF. CDR3 DNA sequence: TGTGCCAGCAGCTTAGATCGGGGCGGGGAGCTGTTTTTT.

This clone was seen only a few times. The chain couples TRBV4-1 to TRBJ1-2; TRBD1 matches at 7 bases. Germline V gene sequence: CDR1 MGHRA, CDR2 YSYEKL. The J segment lost 6 bases and the V segment lost 0 bases, leaving 10 bases of the junction unmatched. This CDR3 spans 16 amino acids. The CDR3 DNA is TGCGCCAGCAGCCAAGAGGCGGGACAGAATCTCCATGGCTACACCTTC. Residues: CASSQEAGQNLHGYTF.

The chain is built from TRBV5-1 and TRBJ2-3, with 7 positions matching TRBD2. Trimming at V came to 4 bases and at J to 7 bases, leaving 12 bases not matched to a gene. In germline, CDR1 is SGHRS, CDR2 YFSETQ. The CDR3 totals 15 residues. The CDR3 DNA is TGCGCCAGCAGCCAAACTAGCGCGCCGGTAAATACGCAGTATTTT. Protein: CASSQTSAPVNTQYF.

This clone appeared once. One end of the junction is discordant with germline, which a read error may explain. The gene calls are TRBV3-1 (or the pseudogene TRBV3-2) and TRBJ1-2, with D uncertain. Germline-derived CDR1 and CDR2 are LGHDT and YNNKEL (reference sequence). The CDR3 consists of 12 residues. The CDR3 spells CASTQAGYGYTF. For the CDR3, the DNA is TGTGCCAGCACCCAAGCGGGGTATGGCTACACCTTC.

The chain joins TRBV4-2 to TRBJ2-1, with 9 bases that match TRBD2. This CDR3 has 15 amino acids. V shed 3 bases, J shed 8 bases, and the junction held 8 bases outside the gene matches. Germline loops: CDR1 LGHNA, CDR2 YNFKEQ. The CDR3 nucleotides read TGTGCCAGCAGCCAGCCTACTAGCGGGCCGGATGAGCAGTTCTTC. Translating it yields CASSQPTSGPDEQFF.

The chain combines TRBV24-1 with TRBJ1-3, with D uncertain. The CDR3 is made up of 16 amino acids. Trimming removed 2 bases at V and 4 bases at J, with 14 bases between. In germline, CDR1 is KGHDR, CDR2 SFDVKD. The CDR3 sequence: CATSDWSALGGNTIYF. Written as DNA, the CDR3 is TGTGCCACCAGTGATTGGTCCGCTCTAGGAGGAAACACCATATATTTT.